The 7 T cell receptor beta chains in this list originate from one sample, sequenced in a study of blood T cells in healthy people across ages (dated by TCRdb to the mid-2010s). The library relied on 5' RACE. Sequencing took place on an Illumina HiSeq 2500. A second roughly 7 to 12 cycle PCR used a sample-barcoded 5' primer and a J-beta primer mix. In TCRdb, the public reads were trimmed at Q25 with fastp and aligned with MiXCR, with productive beta chains retained. Duplicate CDR3 protein sequences are folded into a single record with the most common DNA and genes. The sample table lists roughly 680,000 distinct CDR3 sequences, over 20% of them with a count of one. The top ten constitute 3.5% to 4% of the sample. Input material: blood. Receptor source: a man aged 70 or older in good health.

This clonotype was observed a single time. The CDR3 carries no conserved terminal phenylalanine or tryptophan, so it likely arises from a read error. The chain carries TRBV7-9 and TRBJ1-5, with D tentatively TRBD1 (5 bases). The CDR3 loop spans 14 amino acids. V lost 1 base, J lost 4 bases, and 8 bases lay in between. Germline V lookup: CDR1 SEHNR, CDR2 FQNEAQ (reference sequence). The CDR3 sequence: CASSLDQGNQPQHS. The CDR3 region has the DNA TGTGCCAGCAGCTTAGACCAGGGAAATCAGCCCCAGCATTCT.

This clonotype appeared many times. V is TRBV29-1 and J is TRBJ1-2; a possible D gene is TRBD1 (5 bases). V shed 2 bases and J shed 3 bases, with 10 bases lying between them. This CDR3 has 13 residues. Per the germline V gene, CDR1 is SQVTM and CDR2 is ANQGSEA. For the CDR3, the DNA is TGCAGCGTTGAATCGGGGGGTGACTATGGCTACACCTTC. Its protein is CSVESGGDYGYTF. Variable domain in full (rest from reference TRBV29-1 and TRBJ1-2): SAVISQKPSRDICQRGTSLTIQCQVDSQVTMMFWYRQQPGQSLTLIATANQGSEATYESGFVIDKFPISRPNLTFSTLTVSNMSPEDSSIYLCSVESGGDYGYTFGSGTRLTVV.

This clonotype was recorded a few times. The chain couples TRBV14 to TRBJ2-5, with unresolved D. The closer fit of TRBJ2-7 to the DNA end suggests the J call may be wrong. This CDR3 contains 12 residues. Germline V gene data show CDR1 as SGHDN and CDR2 as FVKESK. The CDR3 reads CASSQRKYEQYF. The CDR3 DNA reads as TGTGCCAGCAGCCAAAGGAAATACGAGCAGTACTTC.

This clonotype showed up just once. The V call is TRBV11-2, the J call TRBJ2-3; D may match TRBD1 or TRBD2 (5 bases each). Per germline, CDR1 SGHAT and CDR2 FQNNGV. CDR3 length equals 15 residues. Trimming left V 1 base short and J 4 bases short, with 12 bases between. DNA for the CDR3: TGTGCCAGCAGCTTAGCGGGACGAAGGGCAGATACGCAGTATTTT. Protein sequence: CASSLAGRRADTQYF.

This clonotype came up many times. V gene TRBV29-1 combines with J gene TRBJ1-2; 7 bases line up with TRBD1. Trimming removed 4 bases from V and 7 bases from J; junction bases left unmatched: 3. The CDR3 consists of 11 residues. The germline V gene encodes CDR1 SQVTM and CDR2 ANQGSEA. CDR3 DNA: TGCAGCGTTGGACAGGGAGGTGGCTACACCTTC. Protein: CSVGQGGGYTF.

The V and J genes are TRBV5-5 and TRBJ1-1; maybe TRBD1 (6 bases). Germline V lookup: CDR1 SGHKS, CDR2 YYEKEE (reference sequence). Trimming left V 3 bases short and J 1 base short, with 10 bases between. The length of the CDR3 is 14 residues. This chain's CDR3 is CASSWTVPNTEAFF. CDR3 nucleotides: TGTGCCAGCAGCTGGACAGTGCCGAACACTGAAGCTTTCTTT.

This clonotype was seen a handful of times. The chain recombines TRBV7-2 with TRBJ2-7; 7 bases match TRBD2. Germline CDR1 reads SGHTA; CDR2 reads FQGNSA. The CDR3 spans 15 residues. V lost 3 bases, J lost 2 bases, and 7 bases stayed unmatched. The CDR3 sequence is CASSFLSGTTYEQYF. The DNA of the CDR3 is TGTGCCAGCAGCTTCCTGAGCGGGACCACCTACGAGCAGTACTTC.